A single sample is the source of the 30 T cell receptor beta chains below, sequenced in a study of blood T cell repertoires in COVID-19. Using immunoSEQ multiplex PCR, the repertoire was profiled, and TCRdb retains in-frame clones only, with some absent. The sample includes about 220,000 clones, 82% seen only once; the top ten take 3% to 4%. Sequenced material: PBMCs or T cells enriched from blood (not recorded which). These receptors came from an older woman who had recovered from COVID-19.

The rearrangement links TRBV5-6 to TRBJ1-5, with unresolved D. The germline V gene encodes CDR1 SGHDT and CDR2 YYEEEE. The CDR3 contains 12 residues. The V gene lost 2 bases and the J gene lost 5 bases, with 5 bases spanning the gap. The CDR3 region is CASSFIDQPQHF. The CDR3 coding sequence is TGTGCCAGCAGCTTTATCGATCAGCCCCAGCATTTT.

On this clone itself: Other nucleotide sequences in the sample specify the same CDR3. The chain has TRBV18 and TRBJ2-7; D is possibly TRBD2 (5 bases). Germline V gene sequence: CDR1 KGHSH, CDR2 LQKENI. The CDR3 totals 14 residues. V was trimmed by 5 bases and J by 1 base, leaving 12 bases between them. The CDR3 loop is CASSSSGSSYEQYF. CDR3 bases: TGTGCCAGCTCATCCAGCGGTTCTTCCTACGAGCAGTACTTC.

This chain joins TRBV6-8 and TRBJ1-5, with D maybe TRBD1 (5 bases). V was pared by 5 bases and J by 0 bases, with 26 bases between. Germline V gene sequence: CDR1 MNHGY, CDR2 SAAAGT. The CDR3 contains 20 residues. The CDR3 loop reads CASSLPNTLPQGNSNQPQHF. The DNA for the CDR3 is TGTGCCAGCAGTCTACCCAATACCCTTCCTCAGGGAAATAGCAATCAGCCCCAGCATTTT.

Comment on this clone: Other DNA sequences in the sample encode the same CDR3. V is TRBV5-1 and J is TRBJ2-7, with 9 bases fitting TRBD1. From germline, CDR1 is SGHRS and CDR2 YFSETQ. The trim removed 4 bases at V and 2 bases at J, leaving 7 bases unmatched. This CDR3 spans 15 amino acids. In nucleotides, the CDR3 is TGCGCCAGCAGCCTTACGGGACAGGGAGCCTACGAGCAGTACTTC. Translated: CASSLTGQGAYEQYF.

This clone has just one count. CDR3 coding DNA: TGTGCCAGCAGCTTATATGAGGGAGGCACTGAAGCTTTCTTT. This sequence encodes CASSLYEGGTEAFF. The chain has TRBV7-2 and TRBJ1-1; no definite D call. The CDR3 spans 14 residues. The ends were cut back, 2 bases at V and 4 bases at J, with 11 bases in the middle. CDR1 SGHTA and CDR2 FQGNSA come from the germline V gene.

The V and J genes are TRBV5-6 and TRBJ2-3, with 7 bases identical to TRBD1. The CDR3 is made up of 15 amino acids. The germline gives CDR1 SGHDT, CDR2 YYEEEE. V was pared by 4 bases and J by 4 bases, with 9 bases of the junction left unmatched. The DNA for the CDR3 is TGTGCCAGCAGCCGTAGGACAGGATATCCAGATACGCAGTATTTT. It translates to CASSRRTGYPDTQYF.

In nucleotides, the CDR3 is TGTGCCAGCAGTTTAATGACAGGGTCCTACGAGCAGTACTTC. Protein product: CASSLMTGSYEQYF. V and J are TRBV27 and TRBJ2-7; 7 bases are shared with TRBD1. Germline V gene sequence: CDR1 MNHEY, CDR2 SMNVEV (reference sequence). The CDR3 is 14 residues long. V shed 2 bases and J 1 base; nucleotides not matched to a gene: 2.

This clone was found once. The chain has TRBV5-6 and TRBJ1-3, with 10 bases fitting TRBD1. CDR3 size: 17 residues. The junction had 12 bases not matched to a gene; V was cut back by 5 bases and J by 4 bases. CDR1 is SGHDT, CDR2 YYEEEE, per germline. The CDR3 DNA reads as TGTGCCAGCAGACCCGGGACAGGGGTGCGGACAGGAAACACCATATATTTT. This sequence encodes CASRPGTGVRTGNTIYF. Full variable domain (missing parts from reference TRBV5-6 and TRBJ1-3): DAGVTQSPTHLIKTRGQQVTLRCSPKSGHDTVSWYQQALGQGPQFIFQYYEEEERQRGNFPDRFSGHQFPNYSSELNVNALLLGDSALYLCASRPGTGVRTGNTIYFGEGSWLTVV.

The rearrangement uses TRBV27 and TRBJ2-7, with D hard to call. CDR1 MNHEY and CDR2 SMNVEV come from the germline V gene (reference sequence). CDR3 size: 14 residues. Trimming removed 3 bases at V and 5 bases at J, with 14 bases between. CDR3 sequence: CASSLAASTHEQYF. The CDR3 bases are TGTGCCAGCAGTTTGGCGGCGTCCACCCACGAGCAGTACTTC.

This chain uses TRBV11-3 with TRBJ2-5, with unresolved D. Trimming left V 3 bases short and J 1 base short, with 6 bases between. CDR1 and CDR2 from the germline V gene are SGHNT and YENEEA. There are 13 residues in the CDR3. The CDR3 is CASSLSAQETQYF. The CDR3 coding sequence is TGTGCCAGCAGCTTGAGCGCCCAAGAGACCCAGTACTTC.

The gene calls are TRBV7-7 and TRBJ2-1; the match to TRBD2 covers 9 bases. Germline CDR1 and CDR2: SSHAT and FNYEAQ (reference sequence). V was pared by 4 bases and J by 5 bases, with 6 bases of the junction left unmatched. The CDR3 extends over 15 amino acids. The CDR3 nucleotides are TGTGCCAGCAGCTCCGGGACTAGCCGAAACAATGAGCAGTTCTTC. This codes for CASSSGTSRNNEQFF.

Note on this clone: The junction and the germline gene differ at one end; a read error may be behind it. V usage is TRBV7-8 and J usage is TRBJ2-7, with TRBD2 as a possible D gene (6 bases). Germline CDR1 SGHVS, CDR2 FQNEAQ. The CDR3 is 14 residues long. The CDR3 region has the DNA TGTGCCAGCAGCCTAGCGCGAAGCTCCTACGAGCAGTACTTC. It codes for CASSLARSSYEQYF.

V usage is TRBV5-1 and J usage is TRBJ1-1; 8 bases agree with TRBD1. J gave up 10 bases and V 4 bases, and 15 bases lay outside the gene matches. The CDR3 is 15 amino acids. Germline values: CDR1 SGHRS, CDR2 YFSETQ. The DNA of the CDR3 is TGCGCCAGCAGCCCAGGACAGGGTTCAGGGGAAAGAGCTTTCTTT. Translated, it gives CASSPGQGSGERAFF. The full variable domain, with the rest looked up from reference TRBV5-1 and TRBJ1-1, is KAGVTQTPRYLIKTRGQQVTLSCSPISGHRSVSWYQQTPGQGLQFLFEYFSETQRNKGNFPGRFSGRQFSNSRSEMNVSTLELGDSALYLCASSPGQGSGERAFFGQGTRLTVV.

The rearrangement uses TRBV5-5 and TRBJ1-3, with 9 bases lining up with TRBD1. After removal of 1 base from V and 4 bases from J, the junction contained 6 bases not matched to a gene. The length of the CDR3 is 16 residues. Germline V lookup: CDR1 SGHKS, CDR2 YYEKEE (reference sequence). CDR3 nucleotide sequence: TGTGCCAGCAGCTTGCTTGGGACAGGGCTGGGAAACACCATATATTTT. Amino acid sequence: CASSLLGTGLGNTIYF.

A few counts support this clone. The chain couples TRBV18 to TRBJ2-7; 7 nucleotides line up with TRBD2. This CDR3 is built from 13 residues. The germline CDR1 and CDR2 sequences are KGHSH and LQKENI. V dropped 4 bases and J dropped 6; count of bases not matched to a gene: 6. CDR3: CASSLGTGGEQYF. The CDR3 DNA is TGTGCCAGCTCACTAGGGACGGGGGGCGAGCAGTACTTC.

The chain couples TRBV6-5 to TRBJ2-7; D might be TRBD1 (5 bases). Germline assignment: CDR1 MNHEY and CDR2 SVGAGI. V lost 6 bases, J lost 3 bases, and 12 bases lay in between. The CDR3 runs 13 residues. The chain's CDR3 is CASSQMGLYEQYF. DNA for the CDR3: TGTGCCAGCAGCCAAATGGGGCTCTACGAGCAGTACTTC.

V usage is TRBV7-2 and J usage is TRBJ2-5; 11 nucleotides match TRBD2. Germline V gives CDR1 SGHTA, CDR2 FQGNSA. This CDR3 has 16 residues. Unmatched junction bases numbered 3, after V lost 2 bases and J lost 1 base. The CDR3 protein is CASSLRSGRAQETQYF. CDR3 nucleotides: TGTGCCAGCAGCTTACGTAGCGGGAGGGCCCAAGAGACCCAGTACTTC. The full variable domain, in which reference TRBV7-2 and TRBJ2-5 provide the parts outside the CDR3, is GAGVSQSPSNKVTEKGKDVELRCDPISGHTALYWYRQSLGQGLEFLIYFQGNSAPDKSGLPSDRFSAERTGGSVSTLTIQRTQQEDSAVYLCASSLRSGRAQETQYFGPGTRLLVL.

The chain recombines TRBV6-4 with TRBJ2-7, with D possibly matching TRBD1 (6 bases). CDR1 and CDR2 (germline): MRHNA, SNTAGT. Trimming shortened V by 4 bases and J by 0 bases, and 13 bases separated the two germline ends. CDR3 size: 15 residues. The CDR3 spells CASSVEAGVSYEQYF. The CDR3 DNA sequence: TGTGCCAGCAGTGTTGAGGCAGGGGTCTCCTACGAGCAGTACTTC.

The chain has TRBV11-2 and TRBJ2-7; TRBD2 agrees at 7 bases. Germline loops: CDR1 SGHAT, CDR2 FQNNGV. J was trimmed by 0 bases and V by 4 bases; bases with no gene match: 6. CDR3 length equals 15 residues. CDR3: CASSWQAGFSYEQYF. The CDR3 DNA reads as TGTGCCAGCAGCTGGCAAGCGGGATTCTCCTACGAGCAGTACTTC.

The genes are TRBV28 and TRBJ2-5; 9 nucleotides agree with TRBD2. In germline, CDR1 is MDHEN, CDR2 SYDVKM. V trimming: 5 bases; J trimming: 4 bases; junction bases outside the gene matches: 17. The CDR3 is made up of 18 amino acids. CDR3 DNA: TGTGCCAGCAGTCAAACACACTCTAGCGGGAATGCGGTAGAGACCCAGTACTTC. Amino acid sequence: CASSQTHSSGNAVETQYF.

Only one count was recorded for this clone. This chain connects TRBV27 to TRBJ2-7; 7 nucleotides agree with TRBD1. V gave up 5 bases and J gave up 3 bases; unmatched junction bases: 7. This CDR3 is built from 14 residues. From germline, CDR1 is MNHEY and CDR2 SMNVEV (reference sequence). The CDR3 loop reads CASSLSRDSYEQYF. The CDR3 DNA reads TGTGCCAGCAGTCTGTCCCGGGACAGCTACGAGCAGTACTTC.

This clone appeared once. The CDR3 protein is CASSLGQLTNYGYTF. In DNA, the CDR3 is TGCGCCAGCAGCCTAGGACAGTTAACTAACTATGGCTACACCTTC. J is TRBJ1-2 and V is TRBV5-1, with D perhaps TRBD1 (6 bases). CDR1 is SGHRS and CDR2 is YFSETQ in the germline V gene. Trimming stripped 4 bases from V and 0 bases from J, with 13 bases between. The CDR3 sequence is 15 residues long.

The chain links TRBV7-2 to TRBJ1-2; D unresolved. Germline V gene data show CDR1 as SGHTA and CDR2 as FQGNSA. This CDR3 contains 13 residues. Trimming removed 6 bases at V and 14 bases at J, with 22 bases between. This CDR3 is CASSRQSQDPHTF. The CDR3 DNA follows: TGTGCCAGCAGTAGACAAAGTCAAGACCCCCATACCTTC.

The chain links TRBV6-5 to TRBJ1-2; 10 bases fit TRBD1. J gave up 2 bases and V 5 bases, and 5 bases lay outside the gene matches. Germline V gene sequence: CDR1 MNHEY, CDR2 SVGAGI. This CDR3 comprises 15 residues. CDR3 coding DNA: TGTGCCAGCAGTAACCCGACAGGGGGCAACTATGGCTACACCTTC. It translates to CASSNPTGGNYGYTF.

The chain links TRBV19 to TRBJ2-3; TRBD2 matches 9 bases. Germline V gene lookup returns CDR1 LNHDA and CDR2 SQIVND (reference sequence). V was clipped by 4 bases and J by 1 base; unmatched bases: 3. This CDR3 spans 15 amino acids. CDR3 protein: CASSSSGRGTDTQYF. In DNA, the CDR3 is TGTGCCAGTAGTAGTAGCGGGAGAGGCACAGATACGCAGTATTTT.

The chain couples TRBV30 to TRBJ2-7; the D gene is possibly TRBD1 (5 bases). Per germline, CDR1 GTSNPN and CDR2 SVGIG (reference sequence). The ends were cut back, 0 bases at V and 5 bases at J, with 14 bases in the middle. The CDR3 has 14 amino acids. The DNA of the CDR3 is TGTGCCTGGAGTGTTGGTAAAGGGGTCCACGAGCAGTACTTC. Encoded protein: CAWSVGKGVHEQYF.

This chain connects TRBV11-3 to TRBJ1-5; no reliable D call. Germline-derived CDR1 and CDR2 are SGHNT and YENEEA. The CDR3 totals 20 residues. V gave up 0 bases and J gave up 0 bases, with 21 bases separating them. CDR3 DNA sequence: TGTGCCAGCAGCTTAGATATCGGGGAACGTTACTACTATAGCAATCAGCCCCAGCATTTT. This sequence encodes CASSLDIGERYYYSNQPQHF. Combining the CDR3 with reference TRBV11-3 and TRBJ1-5 gives the whole variable domain EAGVVQSPRYKIIEKKQPVAFWCNPISGHNTLYWYLQNLGQGPELLIRYENEEAVDDSQLPKDRFSAERLKGVDSTLKIQPAELGDSAVYLCASSLDIGERYYYSNQPQHFGDGTRLSIL.

The V call is TRBV19, the J call TRBJ1-5; possibly TRBD1 for D (6 bases). The CDR3 covers 14 residues. Trimming took off 6 bases at V and 7 bases at J, with 16 bases between the two ends. Germline V gene sequence: CDR1 LNHDA, CDR2 SQIVND (reference sequence). DNA for the CDR3: TGTGCCAGTAGCCTCCAGGGGCTAGAACAGCCCCAGCATTTT. It translates to CASSLQGLEQPQHF. Full variable domain (rest looked up from reference TRBV19 and TRBJ1-5): DGGITQSPKYLFRKEGQNVTLSCEQNLNHDAMYWYRQDPGQGLRLIYYSQIVNDFQKGDIAEGYSVSREKKESFPLTVTSAQKNPTAFYLCASSLQGLEQPQHFGDGTRLSIL.

This chain connects TRBV7-2 to TRBJ2-7; 7 bases line up with TRBD2. The V gene's germline CDR1 is SGHTA and CDR2 FQGNSA. The CDR3 loop spans 14 amino acids. The ends lost 8 bases at V and 4 bases at J; junction bases unmatched: 11. CDR3 loop: CASALRQAGYEQYF. CDR3 in DNA: TGTGCCAGCGCACTCCGGCAAGCGGGATACGAGCAGTACTTC.

The V call is TRBV5-4, the J call TRBJ2-1, with 9 nucleotides matching TRBD2. The trim removed 4 bases at V and 11 bases at J, leaving 13 bases unmatched. There are 15 residues in the CDR3. Germline CDR1 reads SGHNT; CDR2 reads YYREEE (reference sequence). The CDR3 protein is CASSPEGLAPRQQFF. DNA for the CDR3: TGTGCCAGCAGCCCCGAGGGACTAGCCCCCCGACAGCAGTTCTTC.